This TCR beta chain was found in a study of blood T cell repertoires in COVID-19. The method was immunoSEQ multiplex PCR; TCRdb's version includes in-frame clones alone and lacks a portion of them. The sample has under 95,000 clones; 75% to 95% are singletons. In germline, CDR1 is GTSNPN, CDR2 SVGIG (reference sequence). After removal of 2 bases from V and 14 bases from J, the junction contained 9 bases not matched to a gene. The CDR3 is 12 residues long. In its sample, this clone was seen once. This chain uses TRBV30 with TRBJ2-3; 8 bases are shared with TRBD1. Specimen: peripheral blood. This clonotype was obtained from a woman aged 50 to 65 in a cohort sampled during active COVID-19. The CDR3 reads CAWSNRGNLLYF. DNA for the CDR3: TGTGCCTGGAGTAACAGGGGGAACCTTTTGTATTTT.